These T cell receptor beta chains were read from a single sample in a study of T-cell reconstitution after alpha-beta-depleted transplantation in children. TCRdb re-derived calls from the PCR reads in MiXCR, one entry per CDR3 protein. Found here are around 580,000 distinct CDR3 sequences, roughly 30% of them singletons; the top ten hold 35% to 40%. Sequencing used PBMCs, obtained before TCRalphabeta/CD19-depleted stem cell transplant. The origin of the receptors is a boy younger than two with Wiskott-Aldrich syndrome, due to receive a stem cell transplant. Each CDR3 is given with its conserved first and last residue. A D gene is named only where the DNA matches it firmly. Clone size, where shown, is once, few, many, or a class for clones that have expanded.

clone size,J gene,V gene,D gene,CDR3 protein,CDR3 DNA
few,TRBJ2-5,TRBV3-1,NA,CASSQDLGSGVEETQYF,TGTGCCAGCAGCCAAGATCTCGGCAGTGGAGTGGAAGAGACCCAGTACTTC
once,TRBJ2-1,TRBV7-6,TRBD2,CASSIGLAGSHEQFF,TGTGCCAGCAGCATTGGACTAGCGGGAAGCCATGAGCAGTTCTTC
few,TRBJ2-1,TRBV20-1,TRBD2,CSASHLAGIGGEQFF,TGCAGTGCTAGCCACCTAGCGGGAATAGGGGGTGAGCAGTTCTTC
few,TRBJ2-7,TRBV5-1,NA,CASSLAAHSSYEQYF,TGCGCCAGCAGCTTGGCAGCCCATAGCTCCTACGAGCAGTACTTC
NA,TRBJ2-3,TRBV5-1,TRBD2,CASSSASGRWDTQYF,TGCGCCAGCAGCTCGGCTAGCGGGAGATGGGATACGCAGTATTTT
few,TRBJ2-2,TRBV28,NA,CASSLGGAPNTGELFF,TGTGCCAGCAGTTTAGGTGGGGCTCCGAACACCGGGGAGCTGTTTTTT
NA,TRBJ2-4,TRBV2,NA,CASSDIDLAKNIQYF,TGTGCCAGCAGTGATATTGATTTAGCCAAAAACATTCAGTACTTC
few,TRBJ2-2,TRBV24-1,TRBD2,CATSGGRNTGELFF,TGTGCCACCAGTGGCGGGAGGAACACCGGGGAGCTGTTTTTT
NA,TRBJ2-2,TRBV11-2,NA,CASSPRARRSGELFF,TGTGCCAGCAGCCCCCGGGCCCGAAGGTCCGGGGAGCTGTTTTTT
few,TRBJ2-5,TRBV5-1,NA,CASSFRDTSQETQYF,TGCGCCAGCAGCTTCCGGGACACCTCCCAAGAGACCCAGTACTTC
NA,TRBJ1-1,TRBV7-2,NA,CASSPTTVNTEAFF,TGTGCCAGCAGCCCAACGACAGTGAACACTGAAGCTTTCTTT
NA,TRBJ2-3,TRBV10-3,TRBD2,CAITSSSTSGNGDTQYF,TGTGCCATCACAAGCTCCTCTACTAGCGGGAATGGCGATACGCAGTATTTT
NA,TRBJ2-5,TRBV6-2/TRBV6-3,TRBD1,CASSTLDRDETQYF,TGTGCCAGCAGTACCCTAGACAGGGACGAGACCCAGTACTTC
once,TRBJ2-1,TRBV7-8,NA,CASSPTPPTGNEQFF,TGTGCCAGCAGCCCTACTCCCCCGACAGGCAATGAGCAGTTCTTC
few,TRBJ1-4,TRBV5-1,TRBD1,CASSPSDREAEKLFF,TGCGCCAGCAGCCCGAGTGACAGGGAAGCTGAAAAACTGTTTTTT
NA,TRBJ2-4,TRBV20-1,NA,CSARSGGPKNIQYF,TGCAGTGCTAGATCGGGCGGGCCCAAAAACATTCAGTACTTC
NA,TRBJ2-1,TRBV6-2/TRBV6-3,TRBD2,CASSILPGLAGGSSYNEQFF,TGTGCCAGCAGTATCTTACCGGGACTAGCGGGAGGGTCCTCCTACAATGAGCAGTTCTTC
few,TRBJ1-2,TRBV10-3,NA,CAISDGGRGYTF,TGTGCCATCAGTGACGGAGGTCGCGGCTACACCTTC
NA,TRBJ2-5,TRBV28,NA,CASSLKLGGQGGKETQYF,TGTGCCAGCAGTTTAAAACTGGGGGGACAAGGCGGCAAAGAGACCCAGTACTTC
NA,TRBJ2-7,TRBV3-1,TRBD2,CASSQEAGGSYEQYF,TGTGCCAGCAGCCAAGAAGCGGGAGGCTCCTACGAGCAGTACTTC
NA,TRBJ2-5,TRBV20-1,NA,CSARDLLHSSRSETQYF,TGCAGTGCTAGAGATCTACTACACTCTAGCCGGTCGGAGACCCAGTACTTC
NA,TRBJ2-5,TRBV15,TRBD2,CATSFGSGRAETQYF,TGTGCCACCAGCTTCGGTAGCGGGAGGGCAGAGACCCAGTACTTC
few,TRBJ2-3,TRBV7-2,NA,CASSLAVWGASTDTQYF,TGTGCCAGCAGCTTAGCTGTCTGGGGCGCTAGCACAGATACGCAGTATTTT
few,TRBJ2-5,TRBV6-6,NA,CASRQGLQETQYF,TGTGCCAGCAGACAGGGCCTGCAAGAGACCCAGTACTTC
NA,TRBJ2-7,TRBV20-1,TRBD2,CSATSLAGLKQYF,TGCAGTGCCACTTCCCTAGCGGGACTCAAGCAGTACTTC
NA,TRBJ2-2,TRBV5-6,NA,CASSFTARLAGELFF,TGTGCCAGCAGCTTCACCGCCCGACTAGCCGGGGAGCTGTTTTTT
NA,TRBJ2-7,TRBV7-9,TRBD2,CASSFVSGKSAYEQYF,TGTGCCAGCAGCTTCGTTAGCGGGAAATCTGCCTACGAGCAGTACTTC
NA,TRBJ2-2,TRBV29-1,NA,CSVRGGANTGELFF,TGCAGCGTGAGGGGGGGCGCGAACACCGGGGAGCTGTTTTTT
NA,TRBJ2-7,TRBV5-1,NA,CASSFSTGDYEQYF,TGCGCCAGCAGCTTCTCCACAGGCGACTACGAGCAGTACTTC
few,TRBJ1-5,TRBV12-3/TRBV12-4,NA,CASSFGRTPQHF,TGTGCCAGCAGTTTCGGTCGTACGCCCCAGCATTTT
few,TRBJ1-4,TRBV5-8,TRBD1,CASTLEMTGLKLFF,TGTGCCAGCACGCTTGAAATGACAGGGCTGAAACTGTTTTTT
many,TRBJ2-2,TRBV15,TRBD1,CATSRARDSHTGELFF,TGTGCCACCAGCAGAGCCCGGGACAGTCACACCGGGGAGCTGTTTTTT
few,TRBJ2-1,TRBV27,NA,CASQQGVNEQFF,TGTGCCAGCCAACAGGGTGTGAATGAGCAGTTCTTC
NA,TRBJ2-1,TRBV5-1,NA,CASSSRGPVNEQFF,TGCGCCAGCAGCTCACGGGGCCCCGTGAATGAGCAGTTCTTC
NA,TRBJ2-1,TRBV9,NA,CASSRGLRAYNEQFF,TGTGCCAGCAGCCGAGGACTTCGGGCCTACAATGAGCAGTTCTTC
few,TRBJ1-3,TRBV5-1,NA,CASSRDPGNTIYF,TGCGCCAGCAGCCGGGATCCTGGAAACACCATATATTTT
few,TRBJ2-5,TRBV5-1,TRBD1,CASSLHQGQAVTQYF,TGCGCCAGCAGCTTGCACCAGGGACAGGCGGTGACCCAGTACTTC
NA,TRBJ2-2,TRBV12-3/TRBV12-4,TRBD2,CASTQLAGTGELFF,TGTGCCAGCACGCAACTAGCGGGCACCGGGGAGCTGTTTTTT
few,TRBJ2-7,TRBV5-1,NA,CASSRTRTVYEQYF,TGCGCCAGCAGCCGTACTAGGACGGTCTACGAGCAGTACTTC
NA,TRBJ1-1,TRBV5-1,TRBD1,CASSPPTGGGDTEAFF,TGCGCCAGCAGCCCCCCGACAGGGGGTGGAGATACTGAAGCTTTCTTT
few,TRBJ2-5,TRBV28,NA,CASSPLLSGRETQYF,TGTGCCAGCAGCCCCCTGCTATCGGGGAGAGAGACCCAGTACTTC